This is a list of T cell receptor beta chains from one sample in a study of CD8 T cells in ankylosing spondylitis. From the 5' RACE reads, TCRdb called clonotypes with MiXCR, one entry per CDR3 protein. The sample has roughly 670,000 distinct CDR3 sequences, about 20% seen once; the top ten hold about a fifth. The material sequenced was blood, either unsorted or a sorted T cell fraction (not recorded which). The source of these receptors is a male donor with ankylosing spondylitis. The CDR3 runs from the conserved cysteine through the conserved F or W. The order of the fields is clone size, J gene, D gene, V gene, CDR3 protein, CDR3 DNA. D genes are given only for firm matches. Clone size is shown for a subset of rows, as once, few, many or a class of expanded clone.

>NA|TRBJ2-3|TRBD2|TRBV12-3/TRBV12-4
CASSFGLAGTITDTQYF
TGTGCCAGCAGTTTCGGACTAGCGGGGACAATCACAGATACGCAGTATTTT
>NA|TRBJ1-6|NA|TRBV21-1
CASSKGDRVFYNSPLHF
TGTGCCAGCAGCAAAGGGGACAGGGTCTTCTATAATTCACCCCTCCACTTT
>few|TRBJ1-1|NA|TRBV20-1
CSASIAGKNFENTEAFF
TGCAGTGCTAGCATTGCGGGGAAAAACTTTGAGAACACTGAAGCTTTCTTT
>NA|TRBJ2-7|NA|TRBV7-6
CASSSAGSVSYEQYF
TGTGCCAGCAGCTCCGCCGGATCGGTCTCCTACGAGCAGTACTTC
>few|TRBJ2-3|TRBD2|TRBV12-3/TRBV12-4
CASSPGLAGTVDTQYF
TGTGCCAGCAGTCCGGGACTAGCGGGAACGGTGGATACGCAGTATTTT
>NA|TRBJ1-1|NA|TRBV2
CASSEQQGMNTEAFF
TGTGCCAGCAGTGAACAACAAGGGATGAACACTGAAGCTTTCTTT
>few|TRBJ2-1|TRBD2|TRBV7-9
CASSFGLAGASRNEQFF
TGTGCCAGCAGCTTCGGACTAGCGGGAGCTTCAAGAAATGAGCAGTTCTTC
>many|TRBJ2-1|NA|TRBV5-1
CASSSNRGGYNEQFF
TGCGCCAGCAGCTCGAACAGGGGGGGTTACAATGAGCAGTTCTTC
>NA|TRBJ2-3|NA|TRBV7-9
CASSRISTDTQYF
TGTGCCAGCAGCCGCATCAGCACAGATACGCAGTATTTT
>NA|TRBJ2-2|TRBD2|TRBV6-1
CASSRRTTSGGIGELFF
TGTGCCAGCAGCCGCCGGACAACTAGCGGGGGGATCGGGGAGCTGTTTTTT
>NA|TRBJ1-1|TRBD1|TRBV15
CATSREGQGGTEAFF
TGTGCCACCAGCAGAGAGGGTCAGGGGGGTACTGAAGCTTTCTTT
>few|TRBJ1-1|NA|TRBV11-2
CASSLDRGSEAFF
TGTGCCAGCAGTTTAGATCGAGGGTCCGAAGCTTTCTTT
>NA|TRBJ2-3|NA|TRBV2
CASSSVYTGSTDTQYF
TGTGCCAGCAGTTCCGTATATACAGGGAGCACAGATACGCAGTATTTT
>few|TRBJ1-5|NA|TRBV6-1
CASSENGVGQPQHF
TGTGCCAGCAGTGAAAACGGGGTGGGACAGCCCCAGCATTTT
>NA|TRBJ2-1|TRBD2|TRBV20-1
CSASRLAGAQDSYNEQFF
TGCAGTGCGAGCCGGCTAGCGGGGGCCCAAGACTCCTACAATGAGCAGTTCTTC
>NA|TRBJ2-1|TRBD2|TRBV12-3/TRBV12-4
CASSHSGGAYDEQFF
TGTGCCAGCAGCCATAGCGGGGGGGCCTACGATGAGCAGTTCTTC
>NA|TRBJ2-2|TRBD2|TRBV12-3/TRBV12-4
CASSLAGGLTGELFF
TGTGCCAGCAGCCTAGCGGGAGGGCTCACCGGGGAGCTGTTTTTT
>few|TRBJ1-1|NA|TRBV2
CASSEGGPNTEAFF
TGTGCCAGCAGTGAGGGGGGACCGAACACTGAAGCTTTCTTT
>NA|TRBJ2-3|TRBD2|TRBV20-1
CSAARTSGSTDTQYF
TGCAGTGCCGCCCGGACTAGCGGTAGCACAGATACGCAGTATTTT
>few|TRBJ2-2|TRBD2|TRBV15
CATSRATSGGAGELFF
TGTGCCACCAGCAGAGCTACTAGCGGGGGGGCCGGGGAGCTGTTTTTT
>NA|TRBJ1-1|TRBD1|TRBV5-1
CASRPEGTSTGGVTEAFF
TGCGCCAGCAGACCGGAGGGGACTTCCACAGGGGGAGTAACTGAAGCTTTCTTT
>NA|TRBJ2-4|NA|TRBV28
CASSQSGENIQYF
TGTGCCAGCAGTCAGTCAGGGGAAAACATTCAGTACTTC
>NA|TRBJ2-5|TRBD2|TRBV12-3/TRBV12-4
CASTKRASGGEETQYF
TGTGCCAGCACCAAAAGGGCTAGCGGGGGGGAAGAGACCCAGTACTTC
>few|TRBJ2-3|TRBD2|TRBV27
CASSLPLHGRLAGTDTQYF
TGTGCCAGCAGTTTACCACTCCATGGGAGACTAGCGGGTACAGATACGCAGTATTTT
>NA|TRBJ2-1|NA|TRBV24-1
CATSDLLRGEQFF
TGTGCCACCAGTGATTTGCTGCGCGGTGAGCAGTTCTTC
>few|TRBJ2-2|NA|TRBV9
CASSGGVGRKQAFTGELFF
TGTGCCAGCAGCGGCGGGGTTGGGAGAAAACAGGCGTTCACCGGGGAGCTGTTTTTT
>few|TRBJ2-1|TRBD1|TRBV5-1
CASSLVGTGGREQFF
TGCGCCAGCAGCTTGGTCGGGACAGGGGGTCGGGAGCAGTTCTTC
>NA|TRBJ2-3|TRBD2|TRBV20-1
CSAPRTSGTGDTQYF
TGCAGTGCCCCGAGGACTAGCGGGACGGGAGATACGCAGTATTTT
>few|TRBJ1-1|TRBD1|TRBV12-3/TRBV12-4
CASNHRGYEAFF
TGTGCCAGCAATCACAGGGGCTATGAAGCTTTCTTT
>many|TRBJ1-5|NA|TRBV12-3/TRBV12-4
CASSPGLPSNQPQHF
TGTGCCAGCAGCCCCGGACTGCCTAGCAATCAGCCCCAGCATTTT
>few|TRBJ2-3|TRBD2|TRBV5-1
CASSPGVTSGGTDTQYF
TGCGCCAGCAGCCCGGGTGTGACTAGCGGGGGAACAGATACGCAGTATTTT
>NA|TRBJ2-5|NA|TRBV12-3/TRBV12-4
CASSPRQSHQETQYF
TGTGCCAGCAGTCCGAGACAGTCGCACCAAGAGACCCAGTACTTC
>NA|TRBJ2-5|NA|TRBV5-4
CASSFELYQETQYF
TGTGCCAGCAGCTTTGAACTGTACCAAGAGACCCAGTACTTC
>few|TRBJ1-1|NA|TRBV4-2
CASRGGQNTEAFF
TGTGCCAGCAGGGGAGGACAGAACACTGAAGCTTTCTTT
>many|TRBJ2-3|NA|TRBV5-1
CASSPSTGRTDTQYF
TGCGCCAGCAGCCCCTCGACAGGTCGCACAGATACGCAGTATTTT
>few|TRBJ1-4|NA|TRBV12-3/TRBV12-4
CASSSLGAHAANEKLFF
TGTGCCAGCAGTTCCCTGGGGGCCCATGCAGCTAATGAAAAACTGTTTTTT
>many|TRBJ1-4|NA|TRBV5-1
CASSLSPIENNEKLFF
TGCGCCAGCAGCTTGTCTCCGATCGAAAATAATGAAAAACTGTTTTTT
>few|TRBJ2-7|NA|TRBV29-1
CSTRTDTYEQYF
TGCAGCACCAGGACAGATACCTACGAGCAGTACTTC
>NA|TRBJ2-7|NA|TRBV18
CASSPLNYEQYF
TGTGCCAGCTCACCACTGAACTACGAGCAGTACTTC
>few|TRBJ2-7|TRBD1|TRBV5-6
CASSPRGTGWDEQYF
TGTGCCAGCAGCCCGAGGGGGACAGGGTGGGACGAGCAGTACTTC
>few|TRBJ2-3|NA|TRBV10-3
CAISARADTQYF
TGTGCCATCAGTGCGAGGGCAGATACGCAGTATTTT
>many|TRBJ2-5|TRBD2|TRBV12-3/TRBV12-4
CASSFWGRAAVETQYF
TGTGCCAGCAGTTTTTGGGGGAGGGCCGCGGTGGAGACCCAGTACTTC
>few|TRBJ1-5|NA|TRBV28
CASSKDTGQPQHF
TGTGCCAGCAGTAAGGACACTGGTCAGCCCCAGCATTTT
>few|TRBJ1-5|NA|TRBV11-2
CASSNPGVTGNQPQHF
TGTGCCAGCAGCAATCCAGGGGTGACTGGCAATCAGCCCCAGCATTTT
>few|TRBJ1-6|NA|TRBV7-2
CASSLSSSGSSPLHF
TGTGCCAGCAGCTTAAGCTCCTCTGGCAGTTCACCCCTCCACTTT
>many|TRBJ2-1|NA|TRBV12-3/TRBV12-4
CASSPGHYNEQFF
TGTGCCAGCAGCCCGGGACACTACAATGAGCAGTTCTTC
>NA|TRBJ2-2|NA|TRBV12-3/TRBV12-4
CASTRDMNTGELFF
TGTGCCAGCACCAGGGATATGAACACCGGGGAGCTGTTTTTT
>few|TRBJ2-3|TRBD2|TRBV4-2
CASSPILAGGSTDTQYF
TGTGCCAGCAGCCCTATACTAGCGGGGGGAAGCACAGATACGCAGTATTTT
>few|TRBJ2-1|TRBD2|TRBV29-1
CSARVSGRFNEQFF
TGCAGCGCACGGGTTAGCGGGAGGTTCAATGAGCAGTTCTTC
>NA|TRBJ1-1|NA|TRBV3-1
CASSDPLLGAEGSTEAFF
TGTGCCAGCAGCGATCCGCTACTGGGGGCGGAAGGTAGTACTGAAGCTTTCTTT
>few|TRBJ2-2|NA|TRBV4-2
CASSQDGDRRGTGELFF
TGTGCCAGCAGCCAAGATGGGGATCGCCGCGGGACCGGGGAGCTGTTTTTT
>few|TRBJ2-1|TRBD2|TRBV27
CASSLIFRGGEQFF
TGTGCCAGCAGTTTAATCTTTCGGGGGGGTGAGCAGTTCTTC
>many|TRBJ2-3|TRBD1|TRBV7-9
CASSLLRDRVGDTQYF
TGTGCCAGCAGCTTACTCCGGGACAGGGTTGGAGATACGCAGTATTTT
>NA|TRBJ1-1|TRBD1|TRBV4-2
CASSPGQGAEDTEAFF
TGTGCCAGCAGCCCGGGACAGGGGGCGGAGGACACTGAAGCTTTCTTT
>few|TRBJ2-3|NA|TRBV12-3/TRBV12-4
CASSLVRVGTDTQYF
TGTGCCAGCAGTTTAGTTCGGGTAGGGACAGATACGCAGTATTTT
>NA|TRBJ2-5|NA|TRBV20-1
CSAISGGQETQYF
TGCAGTGCTATCTCAGGGGGGCAAGAGACCCAGTACTTC
>NA|TRBJ1-5|TRBD1|TRBV20-1
CSATRPGQKYQPQHF
TGCAGTGCTACCAGACCGGGACAGAAATATCAGCCCCAGCATTTT
>NA|TRBJ1-5|NA|TRBV20-1
CSAQNRALGPQHF
TGCAGTGCTCAGAACAGGGCATTGGGGCCCCAGCATTTT